This TCR beta chain was identified in a study of blood T cells in healthy people across ages. Study background: Template switching caught about one barcoded beta molecule for each two T cells. General study findings and limits: Those diversity estimates obtained from one million T cells were thought to be underestimates. PBMCs left unsorted prevented a conclusive naive versus antigen-experienced comparison.

In the case of this clonotype: What it binds is not known.

A second PCR, run for roughly 7 to 11 cycles, used a sample-barcoded 5' primer plus a J-beta primer mix. MiXCR was run by TCRdb on the 5' RACE reads, yielding one entry per CDR3 protein. The table shows 500,000 to 600,000 distinct CDR3 sequences, with 25% to 30% occurring only once. This CDR3 is 17 amino acids long. CDR1 is KGHDR, CDR2 SFDVKD, per germline. Between the trimmed V and J ends, which lost 5 bases and 1 base, there was a span of 18 bases. The chain employs TRBV24-1 and TRBJ2-3; D may be TRBD1 (7 bases). Sequencing used blood. This sequence originates from a woman aged 70-85 years in good health. The CDR3 reads CATSGGGRGLGTDTQYF. CDR3 DNA: TGTGCCACCAGTGGGGGAGGAAGGGGGCTCGGCACAGATACGCAGTATTTT.